These T cell receptor beta chains were read from a single sample in a study of Graves' ophthalmopathy and Graves' hyperthyroidism. TCRdb passed the multiplex PCR reads through MiXCR, listing each CDR3 protein once. Counted here are hundreds of thousands of distinct CDR3 sequences, 20% to 25% occurring once; the ten biggest clones make up more than 5.5%. Sequenced material: peripheral blood. The receptors shown here come from a woman between 18 and 30 years old with stable Graves' hyperthyroidism. Some clones in this sample may be carry-over from other donors' samples. Each CDR3 is given with its conserved first and last residue. The D gene is left open where the match is weak. Clone size is given for some rows only: seen once, a few or many times, or a class if the clone is expanded.

j_call d_call v_call clone_size cdr3_length cdr3_aa cdr3_nt
TRBJ1-2 TRBD1 TRBV5-1 many 15 CASSQEGTGGAGYTF TGCGCCAGCAGCCAGGAAGGGACAGGGGGCGCCGGCTACACCTTC
TRBJ2-7 . TRBV27 . 13 CASLRFGPYEQYF TGTGCCAGCCTAAGGTTTGGGCCCTACGAGCAGTACTTC
TRBJ2-2 TRBD1 TRBV11-2 . 16 CASSLGQGASAGELFF TGTGCCAGCAGCTTGGGACAGGGGGCGTCCGCCGGGGAGCTGTTTTTT
TRBJ1-2 . TRBV6-5 . 14 CASSYERRHYGYTF TGTGCCAGCAGTTACGAACGGAGGCATTATGGCTACACCTTC
TRBJ2-3 . TRBV19 few 11 CASSSQRAQYF TGTGCCAGTAGTAGCCAGCGGGCGCAGTATTTT
TRBJ1-1 . TRBV12-3/TRBV12-4 many 12 CASSPDDTEAFF TGTGCCAGCAGCCCGGATGACACTGAAGCTTTCTTT
TRBJ1-1 . TRBV27 . 11 CASSKGTEAFF TGTGCCAGCTCCAAGGGCACTGAAGCTTTCTTT
TRBJ1-1 . TRBV27 many 13 CASRIGANTEAFF TGTGCCAGCAGGATCGGGGCGAACACTGAAGCTTTCTTT
TRBJ2-2 . TRBV2 few 12 CASSVNTRELFF TGTGCCAGCAGTGTAAACACCAGGGAGCTGTTTTTT
TRBJ1-1 . TRBV7-3 many 13 CASSQEADTEAFF TGTGCCAGCAGCCAAGAGGCGGACACTGAAGCTTTCTTT
TRBJ1-4 . TRBV30 . 13 CAWSPRLGLKLFF TGTGCCTGGAGTCCCCGACTCGGTCTGAAACTGTTTTTT
TRBJ1-1 . TRBV28 . 15 CASSPGHLGDTEAFF TGTGCCAGCAGTCCGGGACACCTGGGGGACACTGAAGCTTTCTTT
TRBJ2-7 . TRBV6-1 many 13 CASTAGWAYEQYF TGTGCCAGCACCGCAGGGTGGGCCTACGAGCAGTACTTC
TRBJ1-2 . TRBV19 . 14 CASIRREILYGYTF TGTGCCAGTATCAGACGGGAAATACTCTATGGCTACACCTTC
TRBJ2-5 . TRBV7-9 . 15 CASVWEGARGETQYF TGTGCCAGCGTCTGGGAGGGGGCGCGAGGAGAGACCCAGTACTTC
TRBJ1-1 . TRBV7-8 . 14 CASSYGTFNTEAFF TGTGCCAGCAGCTACGGGACATTTAACACTGAAGCTTTCTTT
TRBJ2-4 . TRBV28 many 12 CASSSRKDIQYF TGTGCCAGCAGTTCGAGGAAAGACATTCAGTACTTC
TRBJ1-1 TRBD1 TRBV20-1 many 15 CSAPPFGQARGEAFF TGCAGTGCTCCCCCCTTTGGACAGGCCCGAGGGGAAGCTTTCTTT
TRBJ2-5 . TRBV27 many 14 CASSLDSALETQYF TGTGCCAGCAGTTTGGACTCAGCGTTAGAGACCCAGTACTTC
TRBJ2-7 . TRBV5-1 many 14 CASSPRGDNYEQYF TGCGCCAGCAGCCCACGAGGGGACAACTACGAGCAGTACTTC
TRBJ1-1 . TRBV27 . 10 CASSLGRAFF TGTGCCAGCAGTTTAGGGCGTGCTTTCTTT
TRBJ2-7 . TRBV6-1 many 15 CASSEISRVNYEQYF TGTGCCAGCAGTGAGATTTCCAGGGTTAACTACGAGCAGTACTTC
TRBJ1-5 . TRBV12-5 many 13 CASGLDSNQPQHF TGTGCTAGTGGTTTGGACAGTAATCAGCCCCAGCATTTT
TRBJ1-2 TRBD1 TRBV19 . 14 CASIGTGGAYGYTF TGTGCCAGTATCGGTACAGGGGGCGCCTATGGCTACACCTTC
TRBJ1-1 TRBD1 TRBV7-2 many 12 CASSSHRGEAFF TGTGCCAGCAGCTCTCACAGGGGGGAAGCTTTCTTT
TRBJ2-7 . TRBV19 many 14 CASRPAGVMSEQYF TGTGCCAGTAGACCTGCTGGGGTCATGAGCGAGCAGTACTTC
TRBJ1-1 TRBD1 TRBV13 few 16 CASSLTGEGENTEAFF TGTGCCAGCAGCCTCACAGGGGAGGGAGAAAACACTGAAGCTTTCTTT
TRBJ1-5 TRBD1 TRBV29-1 . 13 CSVPGQGYQPQHF TGCAGCGTTCCAGGACAGGGATATCAGCCCCAGCATTTT
TRBJ1-2 . TRBV5-1 . 15 CASSLESGAHYGYTF TGCGCCAGCAGCTTGGAATCGGGGGCTCACTATGGCTACACCTTC
TRBJ1-2 . TRBV12-3/TRBV12-4 . 15 CASTPIGGLHYGYTF TGTGCCAGCACCCCCATTGGAGGACTTCACTATGGCTACACCTTC
TRBJ2-2 . TRBV19 . 16 CASIPRGGVSTGELFF TGTGCCAGTATACCCAGGGGGGGTGTAAGCACCGGGGAGCTGTTTTTT
TRBJ2-2 TRBD1 TRBV6-6 many 21 CASSPTPGTGMWRANTGELFF TGTGCCAGCAGTCCGACCCCCGGGACAGGGATGTGGCGCGCGAACACCGGGGAGCTGTTTTTT
TRBJ2-3 . TRBV6-2/TRBV6-3 . 17 CASSYSSAGSLTDTQYF TGTGCCAGCAGTTACTCGTCGGCAGGGAGTTTGACAGATACGCAGTATTTT
TRBJ2-7 . TRBV7-8 few 15 CASSFAQGRIYEQYF TGTGCCAGCAGCTTCGCACAGGGCAGAATCTACGAGCAGTACTTC
TRBJ1-1 . TRBV28 . 15 CASSSGTSDVTEAFF TGTGCCAGCAGCTCAGGGACATCGGATGTGACTGAAGCTTTCTTT
TRBJ2-5 . TRBV18 many 13 CASSPLPKETQYF TGTGCCAGCTCACCCCTCCCTAAGGAGACCCAGTACTTC
TRBJ1-6 TRBD1 TRBV6-5 . 18 CASTARPPGQVYNSPLHF TGTGCCAGCACCGCCCGACCCCCGGGACAGGTCTATAATTCACCCCTCCACTTT
TRBJ1-2 . TRBV27 many 15 CASSLSRQVPGGYTF TGTGCCAGCAGTTTATCCCGACAGGTACCGGGGGGCTACACCTTC
TRBJ1-2 TRBD1 TRBV29-1 many 13 CSVERGLGYGYTF TGCAGCGTTGAAAGGGGGCTTGGCTATGGCTACACCTTC
TRBJ2-7 . TRBV10-3 many 11 CAISDGARGYF TGTGCCATCAGTGATGGCGCCCGAGGGTACTTC